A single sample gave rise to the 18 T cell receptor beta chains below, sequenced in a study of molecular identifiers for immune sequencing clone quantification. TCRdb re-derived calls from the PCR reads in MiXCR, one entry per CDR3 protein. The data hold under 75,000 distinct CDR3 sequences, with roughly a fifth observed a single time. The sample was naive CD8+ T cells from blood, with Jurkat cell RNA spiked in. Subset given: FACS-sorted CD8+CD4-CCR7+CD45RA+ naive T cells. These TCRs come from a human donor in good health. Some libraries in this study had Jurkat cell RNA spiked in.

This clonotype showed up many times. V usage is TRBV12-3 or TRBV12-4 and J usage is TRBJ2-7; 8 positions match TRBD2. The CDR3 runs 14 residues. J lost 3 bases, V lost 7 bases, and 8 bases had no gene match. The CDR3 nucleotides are TGTGCCAGCACCCCGACTAGCGCGTTCTACGAGCAGTACTTC. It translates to CASTPTSAFYEQYF.

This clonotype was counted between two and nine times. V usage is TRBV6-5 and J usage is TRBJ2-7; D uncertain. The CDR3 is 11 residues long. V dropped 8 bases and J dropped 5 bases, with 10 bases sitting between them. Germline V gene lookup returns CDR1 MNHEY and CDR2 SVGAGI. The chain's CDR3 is CASGEPDEQYF. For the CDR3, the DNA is TGTGCCAGCGGTGAACCGGACGAGCAGTACTTC.

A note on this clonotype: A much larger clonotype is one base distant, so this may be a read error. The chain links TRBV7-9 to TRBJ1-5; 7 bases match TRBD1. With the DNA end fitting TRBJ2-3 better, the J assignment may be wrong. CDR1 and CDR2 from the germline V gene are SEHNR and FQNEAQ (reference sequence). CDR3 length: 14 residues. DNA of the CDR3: TGTGCCAGCAGCTTAGAGGGGGCGCCTCAGCCCCAGTATTTT. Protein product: CASSLEGAPQPQYF.

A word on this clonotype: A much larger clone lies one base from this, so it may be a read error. CDR3 region: CASGFGTSGRVEQYF. The CDR3 DNA reads TGTGCCAGCGGTTTCGGGACTAGCGGGAGGGTCGAGCAGTACTTC. This chain links TRBV27 with TRBJ2-7, with 16 bases fitting TRBD2. The CDR3 loop spans 15 amino acids. CDR1 MNHEY and CDR2 SMNVEV come from the germline V gene (reference sequence).

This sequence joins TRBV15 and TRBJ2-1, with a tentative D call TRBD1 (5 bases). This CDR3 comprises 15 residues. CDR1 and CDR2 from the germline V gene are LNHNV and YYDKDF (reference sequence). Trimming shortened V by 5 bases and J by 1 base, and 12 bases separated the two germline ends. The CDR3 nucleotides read TGTGCCACCAGCGAAGACAGAATATCCTACAATGAGCAGTTCTTC. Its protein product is CATSEDRISYNEQFF. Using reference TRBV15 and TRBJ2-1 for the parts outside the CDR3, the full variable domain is DAMVIQNPRYQVTQFGKPVTLSCSQTLNHNVMYWYQQKSSQAPKLLFHYYDKDFNNEADTPDNFQSRRPNTSFCFLDIRSPGLGDTAMYLCATSEDRISYNEQFFGPGTRLTVL.

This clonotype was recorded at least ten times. The CDR3 DNA reads as TGTGCCAGCAGCTTAGGATTTCAGGATGAGCAGTTCTTC. Its protein product is CASSLGFQDEQFF. The rearrangement links TRBV7-2 to TRBJ2-1; D uncertain. The germline V gene has CDR1 SGHTA and CDR2 FQGNSA. The CDR3 consists of 13 residues. V was cut by 1 base and J by 8 bases, with 9 bases left in between.

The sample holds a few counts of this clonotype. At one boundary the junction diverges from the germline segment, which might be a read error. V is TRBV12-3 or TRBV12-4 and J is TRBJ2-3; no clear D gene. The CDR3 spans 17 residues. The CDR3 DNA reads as TGTGTCAGCAGTTTCCTAACGCTATCCTGGGGAACAGATACGCAGTATTTT. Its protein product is CVSSFLTLSWGTDTQYF.

CDR3 in DNA: TGTGCCAGCAGTTCATCGATAACCGGGGAGCTGTTTTTT. This encodes CASSSSITGELFF. V gene TRBV12-3 or TRBV12-4 combines with J gene TRBJ2-2; D is unresolved. V was cut by 4 bases and J by 5 bases, with 8 bases left in between. The CDR3 has 13 residues.

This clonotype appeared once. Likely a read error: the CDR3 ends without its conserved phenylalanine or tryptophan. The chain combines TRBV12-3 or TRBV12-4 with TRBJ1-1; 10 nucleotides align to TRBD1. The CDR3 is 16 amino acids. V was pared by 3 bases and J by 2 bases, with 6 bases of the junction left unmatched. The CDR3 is CASSFGTGVLNTEAFL. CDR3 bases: TGTGCCAGCAGTTTTGGGACAGGGGTTCTAAACACTGAAGCTTTCCTT.

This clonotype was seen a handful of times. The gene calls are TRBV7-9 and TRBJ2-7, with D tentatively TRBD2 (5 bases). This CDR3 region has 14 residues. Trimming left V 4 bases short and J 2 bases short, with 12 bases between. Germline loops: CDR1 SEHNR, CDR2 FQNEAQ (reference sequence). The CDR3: CASSSVTNPYEQYF. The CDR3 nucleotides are TGTGCCAGCAGCTCGGTGACTAATCCCTACGAGCAGTACTTC.

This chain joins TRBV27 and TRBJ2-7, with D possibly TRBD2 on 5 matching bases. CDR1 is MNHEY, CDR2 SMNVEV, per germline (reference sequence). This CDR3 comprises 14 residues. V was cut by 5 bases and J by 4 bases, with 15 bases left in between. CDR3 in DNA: TGTGCCAGCAGTCTGCTCGGGGAAACTTACGAGCAGTACTTC. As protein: CASSLLGETYEQYF.

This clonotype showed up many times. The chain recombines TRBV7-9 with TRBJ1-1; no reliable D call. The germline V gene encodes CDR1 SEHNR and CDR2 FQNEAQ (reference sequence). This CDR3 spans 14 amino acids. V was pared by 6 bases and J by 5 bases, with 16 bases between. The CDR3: CASRHPSEGTEAFF. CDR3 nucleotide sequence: TGTGCCAGCAGACACCCGTCGGAGGGAACTGAAGCTTTCTTT.

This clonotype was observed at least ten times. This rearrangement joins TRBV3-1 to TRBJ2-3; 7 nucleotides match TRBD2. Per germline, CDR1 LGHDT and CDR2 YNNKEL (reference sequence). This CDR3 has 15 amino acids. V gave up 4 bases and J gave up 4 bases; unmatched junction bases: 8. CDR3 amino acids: CASSRGGGSSDTQYF. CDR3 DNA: TGTGCCAGCAGCCGGGGTGGCGGGAGTTCAGATACGCAGTATTTT.

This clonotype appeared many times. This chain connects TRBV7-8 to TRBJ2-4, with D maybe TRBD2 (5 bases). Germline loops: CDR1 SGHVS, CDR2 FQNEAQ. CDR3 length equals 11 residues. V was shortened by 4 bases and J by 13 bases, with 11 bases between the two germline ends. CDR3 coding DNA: TGTGCCAGCAGCTCAGAGGGCCGCCAGTACTTC. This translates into CASSSEGRQYF.

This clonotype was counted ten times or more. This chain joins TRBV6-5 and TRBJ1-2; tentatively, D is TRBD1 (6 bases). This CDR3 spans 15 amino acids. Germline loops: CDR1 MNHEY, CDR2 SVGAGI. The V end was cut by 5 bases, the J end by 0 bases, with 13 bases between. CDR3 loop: CASSEYREANYGYTF. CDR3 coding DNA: TGTGCCAGCAGTGAATACAGGGAAGCTAACTATGGCTACACCTTC.

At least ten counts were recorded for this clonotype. The CDR3 protein is CASSFGREHINTGELFF. In nucleotides, the CDR3 is TGTGCCAGCAGCTTCGGAAGGGAACATATTAACACCGGGGAGCTGTTTTTT. The chain carries TRBV7-8 and TRBJ2-2; unclear D gene. The CDR3 is 17 amino acids. The germline CDR1 and CDR2 sequences are SGHVS and FQNEAQ. V lost 3 bases, J lost 2 bases, and 16 bases lay in between.

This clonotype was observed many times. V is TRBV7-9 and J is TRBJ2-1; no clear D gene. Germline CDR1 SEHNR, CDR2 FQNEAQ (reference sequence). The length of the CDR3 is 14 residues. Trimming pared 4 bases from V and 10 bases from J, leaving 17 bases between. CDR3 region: CASSSENNPHEQFF. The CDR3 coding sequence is TGTGCCAGCAGCTCGGAAAACAACCCCCACGAGCAGTTCTTC. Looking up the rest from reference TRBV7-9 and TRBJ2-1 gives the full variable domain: DTGVSQNPRHKITKRGQNVTFRCDPISEHNRLYWYRQTLGQGPEFLTYFQNEAQLEKSRLLSDRFSAERPKGSFSTLEIQRTEQGDSAMYLCASSSENNPHEQFFGPGTRLTVL.

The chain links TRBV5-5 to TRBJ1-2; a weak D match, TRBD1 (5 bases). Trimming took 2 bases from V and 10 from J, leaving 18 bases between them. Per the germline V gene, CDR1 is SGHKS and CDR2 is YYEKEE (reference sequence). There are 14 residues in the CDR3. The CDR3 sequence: CASSLFFVTETYTF. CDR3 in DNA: TGTGCCAGCAGCTTATTTTTTGTGACAGAGACCTACACCTTC.